This T cell receptor (beta chain) was found in a study of cytomegalovirus exposure and HLA in healthy donors. Vbeta (60) and Jbeta (13) primers were used in the PCR. Authors' data handling: Unique TCR beta chains totaled 65 million to 95 million in a later count, with roughly 10 million of them shared. TCRdb's copy holds only in-frame clones and misses some; the assay was immunoSEQ multiplex PCR. V and J calls and clone size are as listed in that table; D and trimming were resolved from the DNA. The sample lists roughly 130,000 clones; around 65% were seen once. Despite likely unrecorded immune exposures, the donors were nominally healthy at the time of sampling. Study-wide points: Later analysis associated a missense DCLRE1C variant with TCR beta V- and J-gene trimming.

This CDR3 contains 17 residues. Germline lookup yields CDR1 SGHTA and CDR2 FQGNSA. V was pared by 5 bases and J by 3 bases, with 13 bases of the junction left unmatched. Remarks on this clone: What it binds is not known.

The receptor was isolated from a male donor in good health and CMV-seronegative. Material for sequencing was PBMCs. The chain couples TRBV7-2 to TRBJ2-3; TRBD2 aligns across 8 bases. CDR3 loop: CASSLAPGLGGTDTQYF. CDR3 DNA sequence: TGTGCCAGCAGCCTTGCCCCGGGACTAGGGGGAACAGATACGCAGTATTTT.